This TCR beta chain was observed in a study of T cell changes during pregnancy in multiple sclerosis (dated 2019 in TCRdb). A note on the overall study: Changes in the T cell repertoire over the course of pregnancy were examined in this study in women with multiple sclerosis.

On this clone itself: What antigen it recognizes has not been identified. Base qualities were left out, and no much larger clone turns up one base away.

V has 4 bases trimmed and J has 7 bases trimmed; junction bases matching no gene number 9. The CDR3 runs 17 amino acids, cysteine and phenylalanine included. Only the CDR3 DNA is retained, 51 bases long and in frame from the first base. The germline V gene specifies SGDLS as CDR1 and YYNGEE as CDR2. Library construction relied on the immunoSEQ multiplex PCR assay. Sourced from immuneACCESS, this table was stored by TCRdb with only in-frame sequences that have V and J called. A share of the clones is absent; for the studies checked, an unresolved V gene accounts for under half, and the remainder has no known explanation. The sample table contains some 74,000 clones; only one count was recorded for 80% to 95% of them. Of the sample, approximately 4% is held by the ten largest clones.

The sample was peripheral blood, taken after pregnancy. In this chain, TRBV9 is recombined with TRBJ2-2, and TRBD2 matches 14 of the central bases. This TCR was sampled from a female donor in good health, enrolled as a control in a pregnancy study. The bases are TGTGCCAGCAGCCCGGGACTAGCGGGAGATTGGGGCGGGGAGCTGTTTTTT. Translated, this is CASSPGLAGDWGGELFF.